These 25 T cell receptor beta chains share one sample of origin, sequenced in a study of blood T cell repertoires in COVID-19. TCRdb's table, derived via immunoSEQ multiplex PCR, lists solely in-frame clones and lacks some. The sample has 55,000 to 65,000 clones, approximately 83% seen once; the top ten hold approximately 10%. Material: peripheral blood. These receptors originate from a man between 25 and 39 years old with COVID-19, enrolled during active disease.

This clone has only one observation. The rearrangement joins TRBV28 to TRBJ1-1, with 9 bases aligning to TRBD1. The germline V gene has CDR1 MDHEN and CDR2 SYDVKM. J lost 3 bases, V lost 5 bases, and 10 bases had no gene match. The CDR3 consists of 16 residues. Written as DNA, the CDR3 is TGTGCCAGCAGTCCCCACAGGGGGCGAGGGGACACTGAAGCTTTCTTT. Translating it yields CASSPHRGRGDTEAFF.

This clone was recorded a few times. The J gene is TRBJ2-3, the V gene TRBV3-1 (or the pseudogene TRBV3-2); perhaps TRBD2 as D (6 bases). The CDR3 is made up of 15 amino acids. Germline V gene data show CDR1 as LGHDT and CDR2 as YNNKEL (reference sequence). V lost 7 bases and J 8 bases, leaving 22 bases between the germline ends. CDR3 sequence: CASTLGGARVGTQYF. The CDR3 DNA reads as TGTGCCAGCACCCTAGGCGGGGCACGGGTGGGTACGCAGTATTTT.

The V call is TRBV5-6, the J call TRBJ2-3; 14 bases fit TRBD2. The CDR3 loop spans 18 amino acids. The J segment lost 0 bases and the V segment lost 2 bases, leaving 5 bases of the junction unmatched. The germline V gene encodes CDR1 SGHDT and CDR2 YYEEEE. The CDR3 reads CASSLRTSGRSSTDTQYF. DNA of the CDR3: TGTGCCAGCAGCTTACGGACTAGCGGGAGGTCAAGCACAGATACGCAGTATTTT.

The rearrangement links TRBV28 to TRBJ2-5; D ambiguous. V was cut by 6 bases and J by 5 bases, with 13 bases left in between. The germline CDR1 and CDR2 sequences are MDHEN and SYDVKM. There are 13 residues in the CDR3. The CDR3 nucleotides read TGTGCCAGCAGACCCCCCGTAGTGGAGACCCAGTACTTC. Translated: CASRPPVVETQYF.

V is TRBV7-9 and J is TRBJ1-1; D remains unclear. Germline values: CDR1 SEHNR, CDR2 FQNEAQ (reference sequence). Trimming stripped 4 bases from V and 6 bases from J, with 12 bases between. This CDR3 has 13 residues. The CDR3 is CASSSRTGSEAFF. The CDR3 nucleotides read TGTGCCAGCAGCTCACGCACCGGGTCTGAAGCTTTCTTT.

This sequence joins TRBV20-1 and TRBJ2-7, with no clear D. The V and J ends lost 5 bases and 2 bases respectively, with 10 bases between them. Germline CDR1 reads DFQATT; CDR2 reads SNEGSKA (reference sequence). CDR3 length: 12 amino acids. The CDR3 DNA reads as TGCAGTGCTCGTGGCCCAGCCTACGAGCAGTACTTC. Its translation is CSARGPAYEQYF.

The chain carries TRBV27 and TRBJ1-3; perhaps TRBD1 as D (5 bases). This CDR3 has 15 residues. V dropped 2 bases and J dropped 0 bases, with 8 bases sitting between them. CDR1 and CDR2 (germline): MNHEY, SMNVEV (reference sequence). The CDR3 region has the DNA TGTGCCAGCAGTTTAGGACAACCCTCTGGAAACACCATATATTTT. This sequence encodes CASSLGQPSGNTIYF.

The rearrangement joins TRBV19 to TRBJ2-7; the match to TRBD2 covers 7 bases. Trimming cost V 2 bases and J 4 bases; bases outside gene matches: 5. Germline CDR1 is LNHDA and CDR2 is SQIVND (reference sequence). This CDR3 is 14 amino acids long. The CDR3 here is CASSIRSGGYEQYF. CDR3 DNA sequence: TGTGCCAGTAGTATAAGGTCCGGGGGGTACGAGCAGTACTTC.

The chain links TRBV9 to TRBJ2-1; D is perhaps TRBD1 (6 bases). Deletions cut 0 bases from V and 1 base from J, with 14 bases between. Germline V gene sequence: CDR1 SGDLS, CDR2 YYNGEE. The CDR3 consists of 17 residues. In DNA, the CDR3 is TGTGCCAGCAGCGTAGGTTTCGGCAGGGGTTCCTACAATGAGCAGTTCTTC. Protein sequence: CASSVGFGRGSYNEQFF. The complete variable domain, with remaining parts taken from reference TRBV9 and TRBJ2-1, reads DSGVTQTPKHLITATGQRVTLRCSPRSGDLSVYWYQQSLDQGLQFLIQYYNGEERAKGNILERFSAQQFPDLHSELNLSSLELGDSALYFCASSVGFGRGSYNEQFFGPGTRLTVL.

This CDR3 reads CASSSTAGSWGQEQFF. The CDR3 nucleotides read TGTGCCAGCAGCTCCACCGCGGGTAGCTGGGGGCAGGAGCAGTTCTTC. The chain carries TRBV7-2 and TRBJ2-1; maybe TRBD1 (6 bases). V was shortened by 4 bases and J by 10 bases, with 23 bases between the two germline ends. This CDR3 is 16 amino acids long. The germline CDR1 and CDR2 sequences are SGHTA and FQGNSA.

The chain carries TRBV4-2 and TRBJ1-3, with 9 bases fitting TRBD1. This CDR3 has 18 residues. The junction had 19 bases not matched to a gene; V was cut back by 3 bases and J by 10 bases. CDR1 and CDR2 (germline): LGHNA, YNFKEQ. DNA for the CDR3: TGTGCCAGCAGCCACCCGGGGACTGGGACAGGGCCAGGGGGGACCATATATTTT. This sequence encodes CASSHPGTGTGPGGTIYF.

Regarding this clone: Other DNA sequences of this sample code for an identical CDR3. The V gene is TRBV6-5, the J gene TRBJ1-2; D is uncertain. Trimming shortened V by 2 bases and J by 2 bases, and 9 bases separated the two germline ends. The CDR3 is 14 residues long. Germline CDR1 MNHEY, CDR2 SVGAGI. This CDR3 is CASSYGGRNYGYTF. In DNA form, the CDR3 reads TGTGCCAGCAGTTACGGTGGCAGAAACTATGGCTACACCTTC.

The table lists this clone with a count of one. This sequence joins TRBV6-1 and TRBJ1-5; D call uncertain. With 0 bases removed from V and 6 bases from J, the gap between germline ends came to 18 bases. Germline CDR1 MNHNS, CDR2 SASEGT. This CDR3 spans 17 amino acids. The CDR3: CASSEALGSLSGQPQHF. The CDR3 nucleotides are TGTGCCAGCAGTGAAGCGCTCGGCAGTCTGAGCGGTCAGCCCCAGCATTTT.

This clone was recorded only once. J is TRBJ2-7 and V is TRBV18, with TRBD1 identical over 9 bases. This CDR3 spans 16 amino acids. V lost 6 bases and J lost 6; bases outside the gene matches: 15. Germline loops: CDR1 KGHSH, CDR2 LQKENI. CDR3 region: CASSLSAPGQGSEQYF. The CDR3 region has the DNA TGTGCCAGCTCTCTTTCCGCCCCGGGACAGGGATCCGAGCAGTACTTC. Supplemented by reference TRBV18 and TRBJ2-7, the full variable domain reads NAGVMQNPRHLVRRRGQEARLRCSPMKGHSHVYWYRQLPEEGLKFMVYLQKENIIDESGMPKERFSAEFPKEGPSILRIQQVVRGDSAAYFCASSLSAPGQGSEQYFGPGTRLTVT.

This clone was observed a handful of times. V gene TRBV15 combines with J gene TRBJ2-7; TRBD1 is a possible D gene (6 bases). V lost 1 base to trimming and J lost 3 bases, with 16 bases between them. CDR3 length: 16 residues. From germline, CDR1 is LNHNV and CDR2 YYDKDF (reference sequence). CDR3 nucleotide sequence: TGTGCCACCAGCAGAGGGTGGGGCTCAGGGGACTACGAGCAGTACTTC. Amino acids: CATSRGWGSGDYEQYF.

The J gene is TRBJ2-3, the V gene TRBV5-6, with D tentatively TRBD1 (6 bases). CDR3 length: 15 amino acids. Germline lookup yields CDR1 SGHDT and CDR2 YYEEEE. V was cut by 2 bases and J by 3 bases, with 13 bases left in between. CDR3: CASSLGEQGTDTQYF. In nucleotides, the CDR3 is TGTGCCAGCAGCTTAGGAGAACAGGGAACAGATACGCAGTATTTT.

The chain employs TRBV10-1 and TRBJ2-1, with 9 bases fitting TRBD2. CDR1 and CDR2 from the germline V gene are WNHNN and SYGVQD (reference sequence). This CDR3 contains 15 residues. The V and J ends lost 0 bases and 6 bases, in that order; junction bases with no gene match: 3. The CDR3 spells CASSESAGGANEQFF. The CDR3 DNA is TGCGCCAGCAGTGAGTCCGCGGGAGGGGCCAATGAGCAGTTCTTC.

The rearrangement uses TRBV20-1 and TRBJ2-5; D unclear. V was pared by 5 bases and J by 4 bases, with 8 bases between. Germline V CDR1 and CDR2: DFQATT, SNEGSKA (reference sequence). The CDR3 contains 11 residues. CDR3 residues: CSALSPETQYF. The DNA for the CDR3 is TGCAGTGCTCTCTCCCCAGAGACCCAGTACTTC.

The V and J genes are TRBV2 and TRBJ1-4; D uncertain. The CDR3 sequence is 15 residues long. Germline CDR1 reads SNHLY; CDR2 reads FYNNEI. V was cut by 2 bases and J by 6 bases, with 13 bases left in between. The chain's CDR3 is CASSEWPPQDEKLFF. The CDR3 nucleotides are TGTGCCAGCAGTGAATGGCCGCCCCAAGATGAAAAACTGTTTTTT.

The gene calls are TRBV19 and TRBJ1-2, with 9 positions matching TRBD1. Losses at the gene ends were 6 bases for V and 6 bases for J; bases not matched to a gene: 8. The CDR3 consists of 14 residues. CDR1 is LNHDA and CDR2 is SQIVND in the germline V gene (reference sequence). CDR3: CASRPGQGRHGYTF. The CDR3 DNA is TGTGCCAGTAGACCCGGACAGGGGCGACATGGCTACACCTTC.

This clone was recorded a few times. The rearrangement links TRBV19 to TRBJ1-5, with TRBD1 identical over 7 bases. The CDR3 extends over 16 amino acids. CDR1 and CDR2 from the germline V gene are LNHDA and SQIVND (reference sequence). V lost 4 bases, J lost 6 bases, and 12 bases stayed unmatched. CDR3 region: CASSRRDRVVGQPQHF. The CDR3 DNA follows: TGTGCCAGTAGTAGAAGAGACAGGGTTGTGGGTCAGCCCCAGCATTTT.

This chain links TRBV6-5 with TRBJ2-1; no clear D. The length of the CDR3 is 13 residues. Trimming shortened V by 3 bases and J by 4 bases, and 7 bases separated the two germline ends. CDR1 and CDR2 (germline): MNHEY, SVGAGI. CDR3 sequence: CASSYSPYNEQFF. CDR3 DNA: TGTGCCAGCAGTTATTCCCCTTACAATGAGCAGTTCTTC.

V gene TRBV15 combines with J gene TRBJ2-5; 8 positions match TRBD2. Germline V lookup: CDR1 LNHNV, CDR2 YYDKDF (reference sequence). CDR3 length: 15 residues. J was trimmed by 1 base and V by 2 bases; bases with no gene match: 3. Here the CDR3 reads CATSRTSGPQETQYF. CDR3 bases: TGTGCCACCAGCAGAACTAGCGGTCCCCAAGAGACCCAGTACTTC.

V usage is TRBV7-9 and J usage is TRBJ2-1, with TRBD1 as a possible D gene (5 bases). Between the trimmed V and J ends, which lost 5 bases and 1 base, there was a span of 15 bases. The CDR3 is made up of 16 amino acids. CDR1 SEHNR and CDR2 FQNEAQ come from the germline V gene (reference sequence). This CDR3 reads CASSQFQGSSYNEQFF. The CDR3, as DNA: TGTGCCAGCAGCCAATTTCAGGGATCATCCTACAATGAGCAGTTCTTC.

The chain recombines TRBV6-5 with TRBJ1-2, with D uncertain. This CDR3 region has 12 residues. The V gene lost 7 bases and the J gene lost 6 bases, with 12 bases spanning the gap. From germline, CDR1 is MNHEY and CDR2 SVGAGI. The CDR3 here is CASTLHSDGYTF. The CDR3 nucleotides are TGTGCCAGCACTTTGCATTCGGATGGCTACACCTTC.